One and the same sample provided the 20 T cell receptor beta chains below, sequenced in a study of T cell responses to AZD1222 COVID-19 vaccine. Method: immunoSEQ multiplex PCR; TCRdb's copy keeps in-frame clones and lacks some. The table shows about 54,000 clones, with about 85% occurring only once. The specimen was peripheral blood, collected on day 0 of AZD1222 vaccination. Source of these receptors: an adult in good health.

The rearrangement links TRBV28 to TRBJ1-4, with 8 bases lining up with TRBD1. V dropped 5 bases and J dropped 8; count of bases not matched to a gene: 10. CDR1 and CDR2 (germline): MDHEN, SYDVKM. The CDR3 has 15 amino acids. CDR3 protein: CASSPPDREGEKLFF. For the CDR3, the DNA is TGTGCCAGCAGTCCTCCGGACAGGGAAGGCGAAAAACTGTTTTTT. The full variable domain, completed using reference TRBV28 and TRBJ1-4, is DVKVTQSSRYLVKRTGEKVFLECVQDMDHENMFWYRQDPGLGLRLIYFSYDVKMKEKGDIPEGYSVSREKKERFSLILESASTNQTSMYLCASSPPDREGEKLFFGSGTQLSVL.

The rearrangement uses TRBV6-5 and TRBJ1-2; 8 positions match TRBD1. From germline, CDR1 is MNHEY and CDR2 SVGAGI. V dropped 6 bases and J dropped 5; count of bases not matched to a gene: 5. The CDR3 consists of 13 residues. The chain's CDR3 is CASRPTGGYGYTF. The CDR3 coding sequence is TGTGCCAGCAGACCAACAGGGGGTTATGGCTACACCTTC.

The chain recombines TRBV2 with TRBJ1-5; D unclear. Germline-derived CDR1 and CDR2 are SNHLY and FYNNEI. With 4 bases removed from V and 6 bases from J, the gap between germline ends came to 13 bases. The CDR3 sequence is 14 residues long. Written as DNA, the CDR3 is TGTGCCAGCAGTGGGTCGGGGTACCTTCAGCCCCAGCATTTT. Translation: CASSGSGYLQPQHF.

The count of this clone is one. This rearrangement joins TRBV7-2 to TRBJ1-4, with TRBD1 as a possible D gene (6 bases). Looked up from germline, CDR1 is SGHTA and CDR2 is FQGNSA. The CDR3 extends over 16 amino acids. V lost 3 bases to trimming and J lost 4 bases, with 15 bases between them. The DNA of the CDR3 is TGTGCCAGCAGCTTTGGGGGGGCAGGGATTAATGAAAAACTGTTTTTT. Translating it yields CASSFGGAGINEKLFF.

The chain employs TRBV7-3 and TRBJ2-1, with TRBD2 matching over 16 bases. J was trimmed by 9 bases and V by 5 bases; bases with no gene match: 10. This CDR3 comprises 17 residues. CDR1 is SGHTA and CDR2 is FQGTGA in the germline V gene. CDR3 DNA sequence: TGTGCCAGCAGCCCGAAGGGACTAGCGGGGGGGCCGGGTGAGCAGTTCTTC. This translates into CASSPKGLAGGPGEQFF.

The chain carries TRBV11-2 and TRBJ2-7; D may be TRBD1 or TRBD2 (8 bases each). V shed 7 bases and J shed 2 bases, with 21 bases lying between them. In germline, CDR1 is SGHAT, CDR2 FQNNGV. The CDR3 is 16 residues long. In nucleotides, the CDR3 is TGTGCCAGCACCCAGGGGGCGGGGACTAGGACCTACGAGCAGTACTTC. This codes for CASTQGAGTRTYEQYF.

The chain employs TRBV5-5 and TRBJ1-1; D call uncertain. CDR1 and CDR2 (germline): SGHKS, YYEKEE (reference sequence). Trimming removed 1 base at V and 3 bases at J, with 7 bases between. There are 13 residues in the CDR3. CDR3 sequence (DNA): TGTGCCAGCAGCTTGAGTGGGTACACTGAAGCTTTCTTT. Translated: CASSLSGYTEAFF.

This sequence joins TRBV3-1 (or the pseudogene TRBV3-2) and TRBJ2-1; 11 nucleotides align to TRBD2. Germline assignment: CDR1 LGHDT and CDR2 YNNKEL (reference sequence). This CDR3 region has 18 residues. The ends lost 4 bases at V and 0 bases at J; junction bases unmatched: 8. The CDR3 DNA reads TGTGCCAGCAGCCCGCATAGCGGGGGGGCTAGCTCCTACAATGAGCAGTTCTTC. Residues: CASSPHSGGASSYNEQFF.

V and J are TRBV9 and TRBJ2-3; perhaps TRBD1 as D (5 bases). CDR1 and CDR2 (germline): SGDLS, YYNGEE. This CDR3 is built from 15 residues. Trimming removed 0 bases from V and 2 bases from J, with 10 bases in between. CDR3 residues: CASSVEGQATDTQYF. CDR3 nucleotides: TGTGCCAGCAGCGTAGAGGGGCAGGCCACAGATACGCAGTATTTT. The full variable domain, rest sourced from reference TRBV9 and TRBJ2-3, is DSGVTQTPKHLITATGQRVTLRCSPRSGDLSVYWYQQSLDQGLQFLIQYYNGEERAKGNILERFSAQQFPDLHSELNLSSLELGDSALYFCASSVEGQATDTQYFGPGTRLTVL.

The chain carries TRBV7-2 and TRBJ1-5; 7 bases map to TRBD1. V shed 4 bases and J 4 bases; nucleotides not matched to a gene: 13. CDR1 and CDR2 (germline): SGHTA, FQGNSA. The CDR3 loop spans 17 amino acids. This CDR3 is CASSSLTVGTDNQPQHF. The CDR3 DNA follows: TGTGCCAGCAGCTCGCTTACGGTGGGGACAGATAATCAGCCCCAGCATTTT.

The chain combines TRBV6-6 with TRBJ1-2, with D maybe TRBD1 (5 bases). Looked up from germline, CDR1 is MNHNY and CDR2 is SVGAGI (reference sequence). The CDR3 has 12 residues. V was clipped by 9 bases and J by 1 base, with 9 bases between them. CDR3 sequence: CASGDVNYGYTF. CDR3 nucleotide sequence: TGTGCCAGTGGGGACGTTAACTATGGCTACACCTTC.

This chain connects TRBV5-4 to TRBJ2-5, with 9 bases that match TRBD2. CDR3 length equals 15 residues. Losses at the gene ends were 0 bases for V and 5 bases for J; bases not matched to a gene: 5. Per germline, CDR1 SGHNT and CDR2 YYREEE (reference sequence). CDR3 in amino acids: CASSLAGLAKETQYF. CDR3 nucleotides: TGTGCCAGCAGCTTGGCCGGACTAGCGAAGGAGACCCAGTACTTC.

V and J are TRBV28 and TRBJ2-1; D is ambiguous. Germline-derived CDR1 and CDR2 are MDHEN and SYDVKM. There are 11 residues in the CDR3. Between the trimmed V and J ends, which lost 8 bases and 11 bases, there was a span of 13 bases. This CDR3 reads CASETVGKQFF. DNA of the CDR3: TGTGCCAGCGAAACTGTAGGGAAGCAGTTCTTC. Full variable domain (rest looked up from reference TRBV28 and TRBJ2-1): DVKVTQSSRYLVKRTGEKVFLECVQDMDHENMFWYRQDPGLGLRLIYFSYDVKMKEKGDIPEGYSVSREKKERFSLILESASTNQTSMYLCASETVGKQFFGPGTRLTVL.

The chain uses TRBV5-1 and TRBJ1-5; TRBD1 is a possible D gene (6 bases). The CDR3 is 17 amino acids. V was clipped by 7 bases and J by 0 bases, with 20 bases between them. Per the germline V gene, CDR1 is SGHRS and CDR2 is YFSETQ. CDR3 sequence reads: CASVRGGPLYSNQPQHF. CDR3 coding DNA: TGCGCCAGCGTACGGGGGGGCCCCCTATATAGCAATCAGCCCCAGCATTTT.

The rearrangement links TRBV6-6 to TRBJ2-7; 9 bases fit TRBD1. The CDR3 runs 15 residues. V lost 2 bases and J lost 1; bases outside the gene matches: 3. Per germline, CDR1 MNHNY and CDR2 SVGAGI (reference sequence). This CDR3 reads CASSYRQGGSYEQYF. CDR3 bases: TGTGCCAGCAGTTACCGACAGGGGGGGTCCTACGAGCAGTACTTC.

J is TRBJ1-1 and V is TRBV7-6; D remains unclear. This CDR3 has 13 amino acids. V dropped 6 bases and J dropped 3 bases, with 11 bases sitting between them. Looked up from germline, CDR1 is SGHVS and CDR2 is FNYEAQ. In nucleotides, the CDR3 is TGTGCCAGCAGTCCCAACGGGGACACTGAAGCTTTCTTT. Residues: CASSPNGDTEAFF.

The V and J genes are TRBV2 and TRBJ1-3; TRBD1 is a possible D gene (6 bases). This CDR3 is built from 14 residues. Trimming pared 3 bases from V and 8 bases from J, leaving 14 bases between. CDR1 and CDR2 (germline): SNHLY, FYNNEI. The CDR3 DNA reads as TGTGCCAGCAGTGAGGCAGGGGCAATTGACACCATATATTTT. Amino acid sequence: CASSEAGAIDTIYF. Combining the CDR3 with reference TRBV2 and TRBJ1-3 gives the whole variable domain EPEVTQTPSHQVTQMGQEVILRCVPISNHLYFYWYRQILGQKVEFLVSFYNNEISEKSEIFDDQFSVERPDGSNFTLKIRSTKLEDSAMYFCASSEAGAIDTIYFGEGSWLTVV.

The genes are TRBV2 and TRBJ1-5; 8 nucleotides match TRBD1. The CDR3 runs 14 residues. Per the germline V gene, CDR1 is SNHLY and CDR2 is FYNNEI. V lost 5 bases, J lost 3 bases, and 3 bases stayed unmatched. The CDR3: CASSIQGVNQPQHF. CDR3 coding DNA: TGTGCCAGCAGTATACAGGGGGTCAATCAGCCCCAGCATTTT.

The chain recombines TRBV13 with TRBJ2-7, with TRBD1 identical over 7 bases. J gave up 2 bases and V 4 bases, and 5 bases lay outside the gene matches. The CDR3 extends over 14 amino acids. Germline lookup yields CDR1 PRHDT and CDR2 FYEKMQ (reference sequence). The CDR3 reads CASSSPGQPYEQYF. Written as DNA, the CDR3 is TGTGCCAGCAGCTCACCGGGACAGCCCTACGAGCAGTACTTC. Combining the CDR3 with reference TRBV13 and TRBJ2-7 gives the whole variable domain AAGVIQSPRHLIKEKRETATLKCYPIPRHDTVYWYQQGPGQDPQFLISFYEKMQSDKGSIPDRFSAQQFSDYHSELNMSSLELGDSALYFCASSSPGQPYEQYFGPGTRLTVT.

The J gene is TRBJ2-5, the V gene TRBV4-1; tentatively, D is TRBD1 (7 bases). Germline values: CDR1 MGHRA, CDR2 YSYEKL. The CDR3 has 19 amino acids. V gave up 1 base and J gave up 5 bases, with 26 bases separating them. The CDR3 protein is CASSQGGQARTTGRETQYF. The DNA for the CDR3 is TGCGCCAGCAGCCAAGGCGGACAGGCGAGGACTACGGGTCGGGAGACCCAGTACTTC.